Listed here is a single T cell receptor beta chain. Original data processing: Amplification from reference gene primers served as the basis for estimated nucleated cell counts. Measured with immunoSEQ multiplex PCR; TCRdb has only the in-frame clones, and not every one. The V and J calls and the clone size are those of that table, but D and trimming were determined from the DNA. The table lists over 80,000 clones, roughly 78% of them singletons. The data belong to a study of blood T cell repertoires in COVID-19. At the level of the study: Sites across the United States, Italy and Spain contributed samples from acute and convalescent COVID-19. Nucleic acid was either cDNA or gDNA, and it came from T cells, B-cell-depleted T cells, or PBMCs.

The length of the CDR3 is 13 residues. Between the trimmed V and J ends, which lost 2 bases and 4 bases, there was a span of 11 bases. Germline values: CDR1 SQVTM, CDR2 ANQGSEA. The sample taken for sequencing was peripheral blood. The gene calls are TRBV29-1 and TRBJ1-2; D is possibly TRBD1 (6 bases). The TCR originated in a woman older than 75 with active or convalescent COVID-19. The CDR3 loop reads CSVESLDSYGYTF. The CDR3 nucleotides read TGCAGCGTTGAATCGCTGGACAGCTATGGCTACACCTTC.